The 30 T cell receptor beta chains given below trace back to one sample, sequenced in a study of cytomegalovirus exposure and HLA in healthy donors. 13 Jbeta primers and 60 Vbeta primers were used for the PCR. Assay used: immunoSEQ multiplex PCR; TCRdb lists only in-frame clones, some missing. The sample lists roughly 140,000 clones; around 81% were seen once. Sequenced input: PBMCs. All receptors derive from a man between 35 and 55 years old in good health and CMV-seropositive.

The chain links TRBV19 to TRBJ1-1; the D gene is possibly TRBD1 (5 bases). There are 14 residues in the CDR3. The V gene lost 1 base and the J gene lost 4 bases, with 10 bases spanning the gap. Per germline, CDR1 LNHDA and CDR2 SQIVND (reference sequence). The CDR3 nucleotides are TGTGCCAGTAGTATAGTCGGGGGGGGCACTGAAGCTTTCTTT. Encoded protein: CASSIVGGGTEAFF.

This chain uses TRBV7-2 with TRBJ2-5; TRBD2 matches at 7 bases. V was pared by 0 bases and J by 5 bases, with 3 bases of the junction left unmatched. Germline CDR1 reads SGHTA; CDR2 reads FQGNSA. The CDR3 totals 14 residues. This chain's CDR3 is CASSLAGGRETQYF. The CDR3 DNA is TGTGCCAGCAGCTTAGCGGGAGGGAGGGAGACCCAGTACTTC.

The V and J genes are TRBV6-5 and TRBJ1-6; 9 nucleotides agree with TRBD1. Germline V gene lookup returns CDR1 MNHEY and CDR2 SVGAGI. The CDR3 consists of 15 residues. V trimming: 6 bases; J trimming: 6 bases; junction bases outside the gene matches: 6. DNA for the CDR3: TGTGCCAGCAGGCTGGACAGGGGTGGTAATTCACCCCTCCACTTT. This translates into CASRLDRGGNSPLHF.

This clone was recorded only once. The CDR3 protein is CASSFRGNSPLHF. The CDR3 DNA follows: TGTGCCAGCAGTTTCAGAGGAAATTCACCCCTCCACTTT. The V gene is TRBV27, the J gene TRBJ1-6, with no clear D. The CDR3 is 13 amino acids. Per germline, CDR1 MNHEY and CDR2 SMNVEV (reference sequence). Trimming took 3 bases from V and 7 from J, leaving 7 bases between them.

This clone was counted between two and nine times. The J gene is TRBJ1-6, the V gene TRBV6-5; 7 positions match TRBD1. CDR1 MNHEY and CDR2 SVGAGI come from the germline V gene. The length of the CDR3 is 14 residues. V was clipped by 5 bases and J by 10 bases; unmatched bases: 8. The CDR3 nucleotides read TGTGCCAGCAGTCGGGTGACAGGGAACTCACCCCTCCACTTT. Translated: CASSRVTGNSPLHF.

The chain combines TRBV5-1 with TRBJ1-5; D is perhaps TRBD1 (5 bases). Germline CDR1 SGHRS, CDR2 YFSETQ. V lost 1 base and J lost 3, with 8 bases in between. This CDR3 is built from 14 residues. The CDR3 loop reads CASSLTGDNQPQHF. The DNA of the CDR3 is TGCGCCAGCAGCTTGACAGGAGACAATCAGCCCCAGCATTTT. Full variable domain (remainder filled in from reference TRBV5-1 and TRBJ1-5): KAGVTQTPRYLIKTRGQQVTLSCSPISGHRSVSWYQQTPGQGLQFLFEYFSETQRNKGNFPGRFSGRQFSNSRSEMNVSTLELGDSALYLCASSLTGDNQPQHFGDGTRLSIL.

This chain joins TRBV6-5 and TRBJ1-6, with 8 bases lining up with TRBD1. The CDR3 sequence is 14 residues long. J gave up 7 bases and V 2 bases, and 1 base lay outside the gene matches. Germline V lookup: CDR1 MNHEY, CDR2 SVGAGI. CDR3: CASSYGQGNSPLHF. The CDR3 bases are TGTGCCAGCAGTTACGGACAGGGAAATTCACCCCTCCACTTT.

V usage is TRBV7-9 and J usage is TRBJ2-5; TRBD1 matches 7 bases. The germline CDR1 and CDR2 sequences are SEHNR and FQNEAQ (reference sequence). This CDR3 region has 15 residues. V gave up 5 bases and J gave up 6 bases; unmatched junction bases: 12. The DNA for the CDR3 is TGTGCCAGCAGCGACAACAGGGGTGCCGGGAAGACCCAGTACTTC. Translation: CASSDNRGAGKTQYF. Together with reference TRBV7-9 and TRBJ2-5, the CDR3 gives the full variable domain: DTGVSQNPRHKITKRGQNVTFRCDPISEHNRLYWYRQTLGQGPEFLTYFQNEAQLEKSRLLSDRFSAERPKGSFSTLEIQRTEQGDSAMYLCASSDNRGAGKTQYFGPGTRLLVL.

The chain links TRBV27 to TRBJ1-1; TRBD1 agrees at 9 bases. Germline V gene data show CDR1 as MNHEY and CDR2 as SMNVEV (reference sequence). The CDR3 has 14 amino acids. V trimming: 2 bases; J trimming: 4 bases; junction bases outside the gene matches: 2. The CDR3: CASSLTTGGTEAFF. The CDR3 DNA sequence: TGTGCCAGCAGTTTAACGACAGGGGGCACTGAAGCTTTCTTT.

The V gene is TRBV5-5, the J gene TRBJ1-2; 7 positions match TRBD1. Looked up from germline, CDR1 is SGHKS and CDR2 is YYEKEE (reference sequence). The CDR3 length is 13 residues. Losses at the gene ends were 4 bases for V and 1 base for J; bases not matched to a gene: 1. This CDR3 is CASSQGVNYGYTF. CDR3 nucleotide sequence: TGTGCCAGCAGCCAGGGGGTTAACTATGGCTACACCTTC.

This chain uses TRBV5-1 with TRBJ1-2; 10 bases map to TRBD1. Germline CDR1 SGHRS, CDR2 YFSETQ. CDR3 length equals 14 residues. J lost 7 bases, V lost 2 bases, and 5 bases had no gene match. CDR3 sequence reads: CASSLKGQGTGYTF. CDR3 nucleotide sequence: TGCGCCAGCAGCTTAAAGGGACAGGGGACTGGCTACACCTTC.

The chain links TRBV6-5 to TRBJ1-2; D remains unclear. The germline V gene has CDR1 MNHEY and CDR2 SVGAGI. V lost 3 bases and J 2 bases, leaving 4 bases between the germline ends. CDR3 length equals 12 residues. Here the CDR3 reads CASSYGNYGYTF. In DNA form, the CDR3 reads TGTGCCAGCAGTTATGGCAACTATGGCTACACCTTC.

This clone was counted once. The junction differs from germline at one of its ends, possibly a read error. The chain has TRBV4-3 and TRBJ1-4, with D possibly matching TRBD1 (5 bases). CDR3 length: 14 residues. Germline V gives CDR1 LGHNA, CDR2 YSLEER. DNA of the CDR3: TGCGCCAGCAGCCCACGGGGCGGGAATGAAAAACTGCTTTTT. Amino acids: CASSPRGGNEKLLF.

This chain joins TRBV27 and TRBJ1-2, with 10 bases aligning to TRBD1. The V gene's germline CDR1 is MNHEY and CDR2 SMNVEV (reference sequence). This CDR3 is built from 16 residues. The ends lost 6 bases at V and 4 bases at J; junction bases unmatched: 11. CDR3 sequence (DNA): TGTGCCAGCAGCGCGATTACCGGGACAGGGGCCTATGGCTACACCTTC. Translated: CASSAITGTGAYGYTF.

This chain links TRBV18 with TRBJ1-2; TRBD1 is a possible D gene (5 bases). V was trimmed by 4 bases and J by 4 bases, leaving 10 bases between them. CDR3 size: 13 residues. Germline V gene lookup returns CDR1 KGHSH and CDR2 LQKENI. CDR3 coding DNA: TGTGCCAGCTCACTTGGGGGGTTCTATGGCTACACCTTC. It is translated as CASSLGGFYGYTF.

The rearrangement links TRBV30 to TRBJ1-2; TRBD1 might be the D (5 bases). Germline-derived CDR1 and CDR2 are GTSNPN and SVGIG (reference sequence). Trimming shortened V by 0 bases and J by 8 bases, and 13 bases separated the two germline ends. The CDR3 has 13 amino acids. The CDR3 nucleotides read TGTGCCTGGAGTGTACTGGCAGGGAAGGGCTACACCTTC. The encoded protein is CAWSVLAGKGYTF.

J is TRBJ1-3 and V is TRBV7-9, with 8 bases that match TRBD1. The V and J ends lost 2 bases and 7 bases, in that order; junction bases with no gene match: 10. Germline values: CDR1 SEHNR, CDR2 FQNEAQ (reference sequence). The CDR3 is made up of 16 amino acids. In DNA form, the CDR3 reads TGTGCCAGCAGCTTACGGACAGGGCAAATAAGTAACACCATATATTTT. As protein: CASSLRTGQISNTIYF.

The chain recombines TRBV5-1 with TRBJ1-2, with 12 nucleotides matching TRBD1. The CDR3 loop spans 14 amino acids. In germline, CDR1 is SGHRS, CDR2 YFSETQ. V lost 4 bases, J lost 4 bases, and 2 bases stayed unmatched. CDR3 in amino acids: CASSPGQGAYGYTF. CDR3 DNA sequence: TGCGCCAGCAGCCCGGGACAGGGGGCCTATGGCTACACCTTC.

The table lists this clone with a count of one. The rearrangement uses TRBV16 and TRBJ2-5, with no clear D. The CDR3 is made up of 13 amino acids. Trimming pared 0 bases from V and 4 bases from J, leaving 6 bases between. Germline V gives CDR1 KGHSY, CDR2 FQNENV. The CDR3 sequence is CASSQSVAETQYF. CDR3 in DNA: TGTGCCAGCAGCCAATCTGTGGCAGAGACCCAGTACTTC.

This clone was found a few times. The chain is built from TRBV19 and TRBJ1-4; 10 nucleotides agree with TRBD1. Germline values: CDR1 LNHDA, CDR2 SQIVND (reference sequence). The CDR3 is 16 amino acids. With 5 bases clipped from V and 0 bases from J, the junction kept 3 bases outside the gene matches. CDR3 nucleotides: TGTGCCAGTAGTGACGGACAGGGGGCAACTAATGAAAAACTGTTTTTT. Translation gives CASSDGQGATNEKLFF.

The rearrangement links TRBV9 to TRBJ2-2; D is uncertain. The CDR3 sequence is 14 residues long. Germline-derived CDR1 and CDR2 are SGDLS and YYNGEE. V was shortened by 0 bases and J by 6 bases, with 9 bases between the two germline ends. The DNA for the CDR3 is TGTGCCAGCAGCGTAGCGCTGGGCTCCGGGGAGCTGTTTTTT. Amino acids: CASSVALGSGELFF.

The CDR3 region has the DNA TGTGCCAGCAGCTTAAGGACAGGCGATGGCTACACCTTC. It yields the protein CASSLRTGDGYTF. This sequence joins TRBV7-2 and TRBJ1-2, with TRBD1 identical over 7 bases. The trim removed 2 bases at V and 6 bases at J, leaving 3 bases unmatched. CDR1 and CDR2 (germline): SGHTA, FQGNSA. The CDR3 runs 13 residues. Complete variable domain (other parts from reference TRBV7-2 and TRBJ1-2): GAGVSQSPSNKVTEKGKDVELRCDPISGHTALYWYRQSLGQGLEFLIYFQGNSAPDKSGLPSDRFSAERTGGSVSTLTIQRTQQEDSAVYLCASSLRTGDGYTFGSGTRLTVV.

The CDR3 reads CASSFFAGAGKETQYF. DNA of the CDR3: TGTGCCAGCAGTTTCTTTGCGGGAGCCGGAAAAGAGACCCAGTACTTC. The chain carries TRBV27 and TRBJ2-5, with 7 bases lining up with TRBD2. Germline V CDR1 and CDR2: MNHEY, SMNVEV (reference sequence). CDR3 size: 16 residues. The V gene end was trimmed by 3 bases and the J gene end by 3 bases; junction bases not matched to a gene: 10.

The V and J genes are TRBV5-1 and TRBJ2-5; no firm D call. The CDR3 has 15 amino acids. V lost 4 bases and J lost 5, with 18 bases in between. Germline V gene data show CDR1 as SGHRS and CDR2 as YFSETQ. The CDR3 sequence is CASSLSPAPLETQYF. CDR3 coding DNA: TGCGCCAGCAGCCTTAGTCCTGCCCCTTTGGAGACCCAGTACTTC.

The chain links TRBV2 to TRBJ1-2; D gene ambiguous. The CDR3 is 16 residues long. Trimming took 6 bases from V and 0 from J, leaving 17 bases between them. Germline-derived CDR1 and CDR2 are SNHLY and FYNNEI. Written as DNA, the CDR3 is TGTGCCAGCAGGATCGACGACATCAATGCTAACTATGGCTACACCTTC. Protein: CASRIDDINANYGYTF.

The sample holds one count of this clone. This chain's CDR3 is CASRWTEGAQPQHF. DNA for the CDR3: TGTGCCAGCCGATGGACAGAGGGAGCACAGCCCCAGCATTTT. The chain couples TRBV6-5 to TRBJ1-5; TRBD1 might be the D (6 bases). The CDR3 contains 14 residues. The V gene's germline CDR1 is MNHEY and CDR2 SVGAGI. Between the trimmed V and J ends, which lost 8 bases and 7 bases, there was a span of 18 bases.

This clone appeared a few times. The rearrangement links TRBV7-9 to TRBJ1-2; 9 bases match TRBD1. Trimming at V came to 5 bases and at J to 6 bases, leaving 4 bases not matched to a gene. Germline V gene data show CDR1 as SEHNR and CDR2 as FQNEAQ (reference sequence). The CDR3 runs to 13 residues. CDR3 residues: CASSLRQGDGYTF. The CDR3 nucleotides are TGTGCCAGCAGCCTCCGACAGGGGGATGGCTACACCTTC.

The chain is built from TRBV11-3 and TRBJ2-7; possible D gene TRBD2, 6 bases. Germline values: CDR1 SGHNT, CDR2 YENEEA. The CDR3 spans 13 residues. V gave up 1 base and J gave up 5 bases, with 9 bases separating them. DNA of the CDR3: TGTGCCAGCAGCTTAGGGGACTCGAACGAGCAGTACTTC. It is translated as CASSLGDSNEQYF. Based on the CDR3 plus reference TRBV11-3 and TRBJ2-7, the full variable domain is EAGVVQSPRYKIIEKKQPVAFWCNPISGHNTLYWYLQNLGQGPELLIRYENEEAVDDSQLPKDRFSAERLKGVDSTLKIQPAELGDSAVYLCASSLGDSNEQYFGPGTRLTVT.

This rearrangement joins TRBV5-4 to TRBJ2-1; 7 bases fit TRBD2. CDR3 length: 15 residues. With V trimmed by 3 bases and J by 5 bases, 8 bases remained unmatched. Germline V gene data show CDR1 as SGHNT and CDR2 as YYREEE (reference sequence). CDR3 coding DNA: TGTGCCAGCAGCTGGGGGGGGATTACTAACAATGAGCAGTTCTTC. It codes for CASSWGGITNNEQFF.

This clone has more than one count but fewer than ten. V and J are TRBV9 and TRBJ1-5; D unresolved. The CDR3 totals 13 residues. The germline gives CDR1 SGDLS, CDR2 YYNGEE. V dropped 0 bases and J dropped 7 bases, with 8 bases sitting between them. CDR3 coding DNA: TGTGCCAGCAGCGTAGCCCCGGGGCAGCCCCAGCATTTT. This translates into CASSVAPGQPQHF.